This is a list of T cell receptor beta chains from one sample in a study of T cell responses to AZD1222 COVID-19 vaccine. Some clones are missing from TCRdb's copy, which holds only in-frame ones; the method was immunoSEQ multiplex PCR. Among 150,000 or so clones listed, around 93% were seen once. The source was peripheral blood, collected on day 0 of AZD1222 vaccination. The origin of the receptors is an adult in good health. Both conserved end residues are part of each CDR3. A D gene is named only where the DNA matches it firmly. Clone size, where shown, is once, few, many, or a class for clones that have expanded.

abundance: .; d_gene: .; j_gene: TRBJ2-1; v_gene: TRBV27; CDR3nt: TGTGCCAGCAGTTTAGGGGGGGGCTGGAATGAGCAGTTCTTC; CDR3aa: CASSLGGGWNEQFF
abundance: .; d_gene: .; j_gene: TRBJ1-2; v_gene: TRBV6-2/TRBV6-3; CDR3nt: TGTGCCAGCAGTTACCTAGTCGGTGGCTACACCTTC; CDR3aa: CASSYLVGGYTF
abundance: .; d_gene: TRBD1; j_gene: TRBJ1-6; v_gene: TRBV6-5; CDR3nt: TGTGCCAGCAGCTCAGGGGGCTCCTATAATTCACCCCTCCACTTT; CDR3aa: CASSSGGSYNSPLHF
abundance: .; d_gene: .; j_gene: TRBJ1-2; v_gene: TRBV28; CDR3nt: TGTGCCAGCAGACAGGACTCGAACTATGGCTACACCTTC; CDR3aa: CASRQDSNYGYTF
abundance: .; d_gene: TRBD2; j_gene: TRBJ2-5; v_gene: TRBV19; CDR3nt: TGTGCCAGTAGTATGGCTAGCGGGAGCTCCGGAGAGACCCAGTACTTC; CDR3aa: CASSMASGSSGETQYF
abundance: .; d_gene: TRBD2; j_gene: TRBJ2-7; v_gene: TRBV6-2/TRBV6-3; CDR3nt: TGTGCCAGCAGTAATAGCGGGGGGTCCTACGAGCAGTACTTC; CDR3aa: CASSNSGGSYEQYF
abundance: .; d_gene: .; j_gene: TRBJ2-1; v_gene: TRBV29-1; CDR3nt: TGCAGCGTTAGAACTTTTTTCGACAATGAGCAGTTCTTC; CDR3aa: CSVRTFFDNEQFF
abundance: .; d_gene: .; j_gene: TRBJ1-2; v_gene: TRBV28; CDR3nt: TGTGCCAGCATTGGTGGGGGCGGAATATATGGCTACACCTTC; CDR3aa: CASIGGGGIYGYTF
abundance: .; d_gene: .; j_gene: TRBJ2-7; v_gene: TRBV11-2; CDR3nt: TGTGCCAGCAGCTTACTTCGGGCCCACGAGCAGTACTTC; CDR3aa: CASSLLRAHEQYF
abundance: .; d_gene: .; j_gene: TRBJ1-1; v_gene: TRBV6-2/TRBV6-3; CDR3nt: TGTGCCAGCAGCGTAAACCGAGGACAGCCGATCGAAGCTTTCTTT; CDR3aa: CASSVNRGQPIEAFF
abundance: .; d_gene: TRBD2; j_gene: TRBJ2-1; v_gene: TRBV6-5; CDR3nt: TGTGCCAGCAGTTACTCCCTAGCGGGAGTCAATGAGCAGTTCTTC; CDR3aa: CASSYSLAGVNEQFF
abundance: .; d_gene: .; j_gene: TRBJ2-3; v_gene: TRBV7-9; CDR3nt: TGTGCCAGCAGCTTAGGCTCCCTTGGGAGAGCAGATACGCAGTATTTT; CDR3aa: CASSLGSLGRADTQYF
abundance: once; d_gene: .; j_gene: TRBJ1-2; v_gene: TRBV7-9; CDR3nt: TGTGCCAGCAGCTCCTTAGGGGGGAACTATGGCTACACCTTC; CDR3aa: CASSSLGGNYGYTF
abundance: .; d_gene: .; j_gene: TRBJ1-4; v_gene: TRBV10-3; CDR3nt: TGTGCCATCAGTGAGTCGGGGGCTACTAATGAAAAACTGTTTTTT; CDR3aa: CAISESGATNEKLFF
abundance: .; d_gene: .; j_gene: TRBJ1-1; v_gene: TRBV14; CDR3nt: TGTGCCAGCAGCCCGACAAGGGGCACTGAAGCTTTCTTT; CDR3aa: CASSPTRGTEAFF
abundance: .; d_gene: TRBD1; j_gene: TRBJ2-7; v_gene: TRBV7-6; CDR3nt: TGTGCCAGCAGCCCGACAGGGGGCCATAGCTCCTACGAGCAGTACTTC; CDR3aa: CASSPTGGHSSYEQYF
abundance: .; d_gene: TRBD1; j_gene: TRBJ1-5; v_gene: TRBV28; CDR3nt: TGTGCCAGCAGTTTATACAGGGGGCCCGCCTTTCTTCAGCCCCAGCATTTT; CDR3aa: CASSLYRGPAFLQPQHF
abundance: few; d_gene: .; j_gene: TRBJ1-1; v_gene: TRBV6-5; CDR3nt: TGTGCCAGCAGTTACCGAGGGGCTATGAGAACTGAAGCTTTCTTT; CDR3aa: CASSYRGAMRTEAFF
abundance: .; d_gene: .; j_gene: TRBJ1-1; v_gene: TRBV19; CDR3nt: TGTGCCAGTAGTTCGCTCCCGGGGACTGAAGCTTTCTTT; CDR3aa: CASSSLPGTEAFF
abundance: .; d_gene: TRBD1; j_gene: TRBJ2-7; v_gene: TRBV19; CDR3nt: TGTGCCAGTAGTAGGGACAGGGGCTACGAGCAGTACTTC; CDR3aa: CASSRDRGYEQYF
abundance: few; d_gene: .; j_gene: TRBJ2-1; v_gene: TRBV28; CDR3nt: TGTGCCAGCAGTTTAGGCCTTAACCGGGGTGAGCAGTTCTTC; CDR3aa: CASSLGLNRGEQFF
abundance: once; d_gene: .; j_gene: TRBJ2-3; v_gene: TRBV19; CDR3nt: TGTGCCAGTAGTGAAGCAGATACGCAGTATTTT; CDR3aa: CASSEADTQYF
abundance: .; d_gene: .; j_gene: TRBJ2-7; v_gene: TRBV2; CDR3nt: TGTGCCAGCAGCTCCGGGCCTCCGGCGTACGAGCAGTACTTC; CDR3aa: CASSSGPPAYEQYF
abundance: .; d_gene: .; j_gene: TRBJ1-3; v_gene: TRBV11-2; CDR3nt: TGTGCCAGCAGCTCCGCAGGAAACACCATATATTTT; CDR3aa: CASSSAGNTIYF
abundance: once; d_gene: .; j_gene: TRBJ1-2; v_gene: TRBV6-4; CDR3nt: TGTGCCAGCAGTGACGACCCCGCCCGAGGAGGCTACACCTTC; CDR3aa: CASSDDPARGGYTF
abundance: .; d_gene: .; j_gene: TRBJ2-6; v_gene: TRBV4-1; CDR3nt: TGCGCCAGCGAGTCGTTCTCTGGGGCCAACGTCCTGACTTTC; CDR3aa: CASESFSGANVLTF
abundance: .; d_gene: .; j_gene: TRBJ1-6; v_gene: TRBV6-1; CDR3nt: TGTGCCAGCAGTGAACCCCGAGAAATTCACCCCCTCCACTTT; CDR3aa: CASSEPREIHPLHF
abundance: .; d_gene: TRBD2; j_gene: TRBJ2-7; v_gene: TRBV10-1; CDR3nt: TGCGCCAGCAACAACGGGGGGTTCACCTACGAGCAGTACTTC; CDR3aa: CASNNGGFTYEQYF
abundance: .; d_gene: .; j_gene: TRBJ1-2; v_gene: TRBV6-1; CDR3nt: TGTGCCAGCAGTGAAGTGGGAGGATCACACTATGGCTACACCTTC; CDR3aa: CASSEVGGSHYGYTF
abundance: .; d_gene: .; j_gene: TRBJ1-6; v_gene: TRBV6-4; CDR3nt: TGTGCCAGCAGTCAGGCCGAAGGGGGACCCCTCCACTTT; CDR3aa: CASSQAEGGPLHF
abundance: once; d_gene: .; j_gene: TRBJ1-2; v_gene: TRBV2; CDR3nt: TGTGCCAGCAGAACCGAAGAGCACCTCGGCTACACCTTC; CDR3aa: CASRTEEHLGYTF
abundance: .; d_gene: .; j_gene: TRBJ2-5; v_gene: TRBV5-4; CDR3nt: TGTGCCAGCAGCGTAACAGGGCCCTTCGAGACCCAGTACTTC; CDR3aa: CASSVTGPFETQYF
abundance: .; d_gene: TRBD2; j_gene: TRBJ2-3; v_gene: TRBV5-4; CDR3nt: TGTGCCAGCAGCTGGGGGGTCTTCCCTAGCGGGAGTAGAGATACGCAGTATTTT; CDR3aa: CASSWGVFPSGSRDTQYF
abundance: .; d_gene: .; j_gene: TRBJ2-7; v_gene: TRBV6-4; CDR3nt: TGTGCCAGCAGCGCCCGGGACGGAGAAGTGCAGTACTTC; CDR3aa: CASSARDGEVQYF
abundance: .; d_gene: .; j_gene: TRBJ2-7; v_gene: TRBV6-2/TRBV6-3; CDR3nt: TGTGCCAGCAGTTACTCTTCCGAGCAGTACTTC; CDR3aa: CASSYSSEQYF
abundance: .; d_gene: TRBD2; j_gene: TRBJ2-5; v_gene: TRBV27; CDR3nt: TGTGCCAGCAGTATTAGCGGGGGGAACCCAGAGACCCAGTACTTC; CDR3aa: CASSISGGNPETQYF
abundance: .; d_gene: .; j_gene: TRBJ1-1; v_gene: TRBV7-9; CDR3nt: TGTGCCAGCAGCTTAGTACAGCCTGAAGCTTTCTTT; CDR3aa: CASSLVQPEAFF